The rows below give T cell receptor beta chains drawn from one sample of a study of blood T cell repertoires in COVID-19. Assay used: immunoSEQ multiplex PCR; TCRdb lists only in-frame clones, some missing. The top ten clones hold 4% to 5.5% of a sample with about 110,000 clones, approximately 81% of them seen once. The sequenced sample consisted of peripheral blood. These TCRs come from a human donor in a cohort sampled during active COVID-19. Both conserved end residues are part of each CDR3. Fields, in order: V gene, D gene, J gene, clone size, CDR3 protein, CDR3 DNA. A D gene is named only where the DNA matches it firmly. Size values are once, few and many counts, or a class for expanded clones, and some rows have none.

v_gene: TRBV7-2
d_gene: TRBD2
j_gene: TRBJ2-3
abundance: -
CDR3aa: CASSLRSGTSGTDTQYF
CDR3nt: TGTGCCAGCAGCTTAAGGAGCGGCACTAGCGGCACAGATACGCAGTATTTT

v_gene: TRBV24-1
d_gene: TRBD1
j_gene: TRBJ2-1
abundance: -
CDR3aa: CATSKRPGQGAYNEQFF
CDR3nt: TGTGCCACCAGTAAAAGGCCGGGACAGGGGGCCTACAATGAGCAGTTCTTC

v_gene: TRBV5-1
d_gene: -
j_gene: TRBJ1-1
abundance: -
CDR3aa: CASSRVLENTEAFF
CDR3nt: TGCGCCAGCAGCCGGGTGTTAGAGAACACTGAAGCTTTCTTT

v_gene: TRBV20-1
d_gene: TRBD1
j_gene: TRBJ2-1
abundance: -
CDR3aa: CSASPRDSYNEQFF
CDR3nt: TGCAGTGCTAGTCCCAGGGACAGCTACAATGAGCAGTTCTTC

v_gene: TRBV9
d_gene: TRBD1
j_gene: TRBJ1-2
abundance: -
CDR3aa: CASRGTGNYGYTF
CDR3nt: TGTGCCAGCAGAGGGACAGGGAACTATGGCTACACCTTC

v_gene: TRBV27
d_gene: -
j_gene: TRBJ2-5
abundance: -
CDR3aa: CASSKRTDETQYF
CDR3nt: TGTGCCAGCAGTAAAAGGACAGATGAGACCCAGTACTTC

v_gene: TRBV27
d_gene: TRBD1
j_gene: TRBJ1-1
abundance: few
CDR3aa: CASSPTPRTGKRTEAFF
CDR3nt: TGTGCCAGCAGTCCGACGCCTCGGACAGGGAAGAGGACTGAAGCTTTCTTT

v_gene: TRBV7-3
d_gene: -
j_gene: TRBJ2-2
abundance: -
CDR3aa: CASSSPLTGELFF
CDR3nt: TGTGCCAGCAGCTCCCCACTGACCGGGGAGCTGTTTTTT

v_gene: TRBV7-8
d_gene: TRBD2
j_gene: TRBJ2-1
abundance: -
CDR3aa: CASSFVSGRGEQFF
CDR3nt: TGTGCCAGCAGCTTCGTTAGCGGGAGAGGTGAGCAGTTCTTC

v_gene: TRBV4-3
d_gene: -
j_gene: TRBJ1-2
abundance: -
CDR3aa: CASSQTTGDGYTF
CDR3nt: TGCGCCAGCAGCCAAACGACAGGCGATGGCTACACCTTC

v_gene: TRBV19
d_gene: TRBD2
j_gene: TRBJ2-3
abundance: -
CDR3aa: CASSALAGASPDTQYF
CDR3nt: TGTGCCAGTAGTGCACTAGCGGGAGCCTCCCCAGATACGCAGTATTTT

v_gene: TRBV2
d_gene: TRBD2
j_gene: TRBJ2-3
abundance: -
CDR3aa: CASSQLAAYTDTQYF
CDR3nt: TGTGCCAGCAGTCAGCTAGCGGCCTACACAGATACGCAGTATTTT

v_gene: TRBV5-1
d_gene: TRBD2
j_gene: TRBJ2-5
abundance: -
CDR3aa: CASSLKGLAGDETQYF
CDR3nt: TGCGCCAGCAGCTTGAAGGGACTAGCGGGAGACGAGACCCAGTACTTC

v_gene: TRBV10-1
d_gene: -
j_gene: TRBJ1-6
abundance: once
CDR3aa: CASRGLGDSPLHF
CDR3nt: TGCGCCAGCAGGGGTTTAGGGGATTCACCCCTCCACTTT

v_gene: TRBV7-2
d_gene: -
j_gene: TRBJ2-1
abundance: -
CDR3aa: CASSFGHLYNEQFF
CDR3nt: TGTGCCAGCAGCTTTGGACACCTCTACAATGAGCAGTTCTTC

v_gene: TRBV15
d_gene: TRBD2
j_gene: TRBJ2-1
abundance: once
CDR3aa: CATSPGTSAYNEQFF
CDR3nt: TGTGCCACCAGCCCCGGGACTAGCGCTTACAATGAGCAGTTCTTC

v_gene: TRBV18
d_gene: -
j_gene: TRBJ1-5
abundance: -
CDR3aa: CASSPGRDISNQPQHF
CDR3nt: TGTGCCAGCTCACCGGGCAGGGATATAAGCAATCAGCCCCAGCATTTT

v_gene: TRBV12-3/TRBV12-4
d_gene: -
j_gene: TRBJ1-1
abundance: -
CDR3aa: CASSSPREAFF
CDR3nt: TGTGCCAGCAGTTCCCCGCGGGAAGCTTTCTTT

v_gene: TRBV7-9
d_gene: -
j_gene: TRBJ2-1
abundance: -
CDR3aa: CASSNIAVIYNEQFF
CDR3nt: TGTGCCAGCAGCAACATAGCGGTAATTTACAATGAGCAGTTCTTC

v_gene: TRBV9
d_gene: TRBD2
j_gene: TRBJ2-2
abundance: -
CDR3aa: CASSVGPAGVTGELFF
CDR3nt: TGTGCCAGCAGCGTAGGTCCAGCGGGAGTCACCGGGGAGCTGTTTTTT

v_gene: TRBV7-3
d_gene: TRBD1
j_gene: TRBJ1-2
abundance: -
CDR3aa: CAGGNGTGVNYGYTF
CDR3nt: TGTGCCGGGGGGAATGGGACAGGGGTCAACTATGGCTACACCTTC

v_gene: TRBV5-4
d_gene: TRBD1
j_gene: TRBJ1-1
abundance: -
CDR3aa: CASSFKTPLIRGSNTEAFF
CDR3nt: TGTGCCAGCAGCTTTAAGACCCCTTTAATCAGGGGGTCGAACACTGAAGCTTTCTTT

v_gene: TRBV7-2
d_gene: TRBD2
j_gene: TRBJ2-3
abundance: -
CDR3aa: CASSLVSSGRTDTQYF
CDR3nt: TGTGCCAGCAGCTTAGTGTCTAGCGGGAGAACAGATACGCAGTATTTT